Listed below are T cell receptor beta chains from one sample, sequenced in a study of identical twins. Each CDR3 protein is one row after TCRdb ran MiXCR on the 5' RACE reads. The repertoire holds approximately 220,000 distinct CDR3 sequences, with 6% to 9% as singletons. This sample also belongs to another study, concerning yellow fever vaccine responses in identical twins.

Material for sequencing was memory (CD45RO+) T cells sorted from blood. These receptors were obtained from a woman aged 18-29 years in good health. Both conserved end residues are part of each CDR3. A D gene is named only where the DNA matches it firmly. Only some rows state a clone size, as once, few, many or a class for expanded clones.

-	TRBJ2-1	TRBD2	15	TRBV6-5	CASSYGAGGLCEQFF	TGTGCCAGCAGTTACGGGGCGGGAGGTCTTTGTGAGCAGTTCTTC
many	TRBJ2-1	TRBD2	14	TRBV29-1	CSETGTSGGDEQFF	TGCAGCGAAACCGGGACTAGCGGGGGGGATGAGCAGTTCTTC
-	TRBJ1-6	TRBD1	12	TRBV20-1	CSAGRQGATLHF	TGCAGTGCCGGGAGACAGGGGGCTACCCTCCACTTT
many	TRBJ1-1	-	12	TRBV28	CASFSRDTEAFF	TGTGCCAGCTTCAGCCGAGACACTGAAGCTTTCTTT
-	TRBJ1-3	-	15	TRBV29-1	CSVDVGRGSGNTIYF	TGCAGCGTTGATGTAGGGAGAGGCTCTGGAAACACCATATATTTT
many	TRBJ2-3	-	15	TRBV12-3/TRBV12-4	CASSLVLGGTDTQYF	TGTGCCAGCAGTTTAGTTCTAGGGGGCACAGATACGCAGTATTTT
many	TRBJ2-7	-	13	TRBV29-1	CSVEGAGFYEQYF	TGCAGCGTTGAAGGGGCGGGATTCTACGAGCAGTACTTC
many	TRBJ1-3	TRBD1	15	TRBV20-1	CSATSRQGTGNTIYF	TGCAGTGCAACCAGCAGACAGGGGACTGGAAACACCATATATTTT
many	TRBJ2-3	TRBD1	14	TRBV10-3	CAISDRASTDTQYF	TGTGCCATCAGCGACAGGGCAAGCACAGATACGCAGTATTTT
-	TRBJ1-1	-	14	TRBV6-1	CASSEWAANTEAFF	TGTGCCAGCAGTGAATGGGCAGCGAACACTGAAGCTTTCTTT
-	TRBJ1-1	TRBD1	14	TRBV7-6	CASSAYRGNTEAFF	TGTGCCAGCAGCGCTTACAGGGGGAACACTGAAGCTTTCTTT
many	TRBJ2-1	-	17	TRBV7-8	CASSSRRVRQSYNEQFF	TGTGCCAGCAGCTCTCGTCGGGTGAGACAGTCCTACAATGAGCAGTTCTTC
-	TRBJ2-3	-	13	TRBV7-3	CASSLGTRDTQYF	TGTGCCAGCAGCTTAGGGACCCGGGATACGCAGTATTTT
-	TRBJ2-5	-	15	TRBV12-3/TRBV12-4	CASSIRAGYQETQYF	TGTGCCAGCAGTATCCGGGCAGGGTACCAAGAGACCCAGTACTTC
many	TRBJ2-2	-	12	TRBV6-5	CASRRDTGELFF	TGTGCCAGCAGACGAGACACCGGGGAGCTGTTTTTT
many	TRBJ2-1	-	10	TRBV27	CASNPSEQFF	TGTGCCAGCAATCCAAGTGAGCAGTTCTTC
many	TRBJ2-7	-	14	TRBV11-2	CASSLEGPPYEQYF	TGTGCCAGCAGCTTAGAGGGGCCGCCCTACGAGCAGTACTTC
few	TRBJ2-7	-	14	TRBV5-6	CASSLADLPYEQYF	TGTGCCAGCAGCTTGGCGGACTTACCCTACGAGCAGTACTTC
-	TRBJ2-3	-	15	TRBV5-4	CASSLLAGMGDTQYF	TGTGCCAGCAGCTTGTTGGCGGGAATGGGAGATACGCAGTATTTT
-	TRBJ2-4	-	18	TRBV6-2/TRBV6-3	CASSNNLGQLVAKNIQYF	TGTGCCAGCAGTAACAACCTTGGACAGCTTGTAGCCAAAAACATTCAGTACTTC